This TCR beta chain is from a study of cytomegalovirus exposure and HLA in healthy donors. Study-wide results and limits: Later work showed greater clonal expansion in HLA-associated TCR beta chains than in equally common others.

The ends were cut back, 4 bases at V and 5 bases at J, with 16 bases in the middle. Germline V gene sequence: CDR1 SGHRS, CDR2 YFSETQ. CDR3 length: 14 residues. To note about this clone: The antigen remains unidentified.

13 Jbeta primers and 60 Vbeta primers were used for the PCR. This table comes from immunoSEQ multiplex PCR, and its TCRdb copy is limited to in-frame clones, with some not included. The sample records 190,000 or so clones, around 83% being singletons. The chain links TRBV5-1 to TRBJ2-7; tentative D call: TRBD1 (5 bases). This clonotype originated in a man aged 45 to 65 in good health and CMV-seronegative. The sample was PBMCs. The CDR3 nucleotides are TGCGCCAGCAGCCGGACCCAGGGATTCCACGAGCAGTACTTC. This translates into CASSRTQGFHEQYF.